This T cell receptor (beta chain) was profiled in a study of technical replicates of blood from a few donors. Clones were sequenced by immunoSEQ multiplex PCR, and TCRdb holds only the in-frame ones, with some missing. The repertoire includes 80,000 to 100,000 clones, 95% to 97% of them detected once, and around 0.35% sits in the top ten. The V gene's germline CDR1 is LGHNA and CDR2 YNFKEQ. Trimming removed 0 bases at V and 6 bases at J, with 18 bases between. The CDR3 covers 17 residues. The chain links TRBV4-2 to TRBJ2-1; the D gene is possibly TRBD2 (6 bases). The sample was T cells isolated from PBMCs. The origin of this receptor is a human donor in good health. The DNA of the CDR3 is TGTGCCAGCAGCCAAGATACCGGGAGACGAGTTTCCAATGAGCAGTTCTTC. Translated, it gives CASSQDTGRRVSNEQFF.